This is a list of T cell receptor beta chains from one sample in a study of cytomegalovirus exposure and HLA in healthy donors. TCRdb's table, derived via immunoSEQ multiplex PCR, lists solely in-frame clones and lacks some. The table lists tens of thousands of clones, almost 97% of them singletons, with 1.6% in the top ten. Sequenced sample: PBMCs. The receptor source for this set is a man between 18 and 35 years old in good health and CMV-seropositive. CDR3s include the opening cysteine and the closing phenylalanine or tryptophan. The order of the fields is V gene, clone size, D gene, J gene, CDR3 protein, CDR3 DNA. D genes are given only for firm matches. Expanded clones are given a class, and other clones once, few, many or no size at all.

v_call: TRBV9; clone_size: NA; d_call: NA; j_call: TRBJ2-2; cdr3_aa: CASTGLAHTGELFF; cdr3_nt: TGTGCCAGCACCGGCCTAGCGCACACCGGGGAGCTGTTTTTT
v_call: TRBV6-4; clone_size: NA; d_call: NA; j_call: TRBJ2-2; cdr3_aa: CASSDMGQSNTGELFF; cdr3_nt: TGTGCCAGCAGTGACATGGGGCAGAGCAACACCGGGGAGCTGTTTTTT
v_call: TRBV6-1; clone_size: NA; d_call: NA; j_call: TRBJ2-1; cdr3_aa: CASRGLASDEQFF; cdr3_nt: TGTGCCAGCAGGGGGCTAGCGTCGGATGAGCAGTTCTTC
v_call: TRBV7-3; clone_size: once; d_call: NA; j_call: TRBJ2-3; cdr3_aa: CASSSWGTDTDTQYF; cdr3_nt: TGTGCCAGCAGCTCCTGGGGCACGGACACAGATACGCAGTATTTT
v_call: TRBV6-5; clone_size: NA; d_call: NA; j_call: TRBJ2-7; cdr3_aa: CASSPQGIPFYEQYF; cdr3_nt: TGTGCCAGCAGCCCACAGGGAATCCCCTTCTACGAGCAGTACTTC
v_call: TRBV7-9; clone_size: NA; d_call: NA; j_call: TRBJ1-1; cdr3_aa: CASSRTENTEAFF; cdr3_nt: TGTGCCAGCAGTAGGACAGAGAACACTGAAGCTTTCTTT
v_call: TRBV13; clone_size: NA; d_call: NA; j_call: TRBJ2-3; cdr3_aa: CASSLSPRTDTQYF; cdr3_nt: TGTGCCAGCAGCTTAAGCCCCCGCACAGATACGCAGTATTTT
v_call: TRBV14; clone_size: NA; d_call: NA; j_call: TRBJ1-2; cdr3_aa: CASSQVSRVGYTF; cdr3_nt: TGTGCCAGCAGCCAAGTCTCTAGAGTGGGCTACACCTTC
v_call: TRBV5-8; clone_size: NA; d_call: TRBD1; j_call: TRBJ2-7; cdr3_aa: CASSRTGPYEQYF; cdr3_nt: TGTGCCAGCAGTAGGACAGGGCCCTACGAGCAGTACTTC
v_call: TRBV9; clone_size: NA; d_call: TRBD1; j_call: TRBJ1-3; cdr3_aa: CASSRQGSSGNTIYF; cdr3_nt: TGTGCCAGCAGCAGACAGGGGAGCTCTGGAAACACCATATATTTT
v_call: TRBV27; clone_size: NA; d_call: TRBD1; j_call: TRBJ2-3; cdr3_aa: CASRPGGGTDTQYF; cdr3_nt: TGTGCCAGCAGACCAGGGGGCGGCACAGATACGCAGTATTTT
v_call: TRBV30; clone_size: NA; d_call: TRBD2; j_call: TRBJ2-1; cdr3_aa: CALAVTSGKNEQFF; cdr3_nt: TGTGCGCTGGCCGTGACTAGCGGGAAGAATGAGCAGTTCTTC
v_call: TRBV7-2; clone_size: NA; d_call: TRBD2; j_call: TRBJ2-7; cdr3_aa: CASSLLLAGAYEQYF; cdr3_nt: TGTGCCAGCAGCTTACTGCTGGCGGGAGCCTACGAGCAGTACTTC
v_call: TRBV27; clone_size: NA; d_call: NA; j_call: TRBJ2-5; cdr3_aa: CASSSGSTQETQYF; cdr3_nt: TGTGCCAGCAGTTCCGGGTCTACCCAAGAGACCCAGTACTTC
v_call: TRBV5-1; clone_size: NA; d_call: TRBD2; j_call: TRBJ2-1; cdr3_aa: CASSEGSGAKQFF; cdr3_nt: TGCGCCAGCAGCGAAGGAAGCGGGGCGAAACAGTTCTTC
v_call: TRBV30; clone_size: NA; d_call: NA; j_call: TRBJ2-2; cdr3_aa: CAWKQINTGELFF; cdr3_nt: TGTGCCTGGAAACAGATTAACACCGGGGAGCTGTTTTTT
v_call: TRBV2; clone_size: NA; d_call: TRBD1; j_call: TRBJ2-1; cdr3_aa: CATALQGTYNEQFF; cdr3_nt: TGTGCCACAGCACTACAGGGGACATACAATGAGCAGTTCTTC
v_call: TRBV29-1; clone_size: NA; d_call: NA; j_call: TRBJ2-7; cdr3_aa: CSVEDGTDEQYF; cdr3_nt: TGCAGCGTTGAAGATGGCACCGACGAGCAGTACTTC
v_call: TRBV7-6; clone_size: once; d_call: NA; j_call: TRBJ2-7; cdr3_aa: CASSPGFLYEQYF; cdr3_nt: TGTGCCAGCAGCCCGGGGTTCCTATACGAGCAGTACTTC
v_call: TRBV9; clone_size: NA; d_call: NA; j_call: TRBJ1-1; cdr3_aa: CASSVAPSDTEAFF; cdr3_nt: TGTGCCAGCAGCGTAGCCCCCTCGGACACTGAAGCTTTCTTT
v_call: TRBV6-1; clone_size: NA; d_call: NA; j_call: TRBJ1-1; cdr3_aa: CASSEAGGRTEAFF; cdr3_nt: TGTGCCAGCAGTGAAGCGGGGGGGCGGACTGAAGCTTTCTTT